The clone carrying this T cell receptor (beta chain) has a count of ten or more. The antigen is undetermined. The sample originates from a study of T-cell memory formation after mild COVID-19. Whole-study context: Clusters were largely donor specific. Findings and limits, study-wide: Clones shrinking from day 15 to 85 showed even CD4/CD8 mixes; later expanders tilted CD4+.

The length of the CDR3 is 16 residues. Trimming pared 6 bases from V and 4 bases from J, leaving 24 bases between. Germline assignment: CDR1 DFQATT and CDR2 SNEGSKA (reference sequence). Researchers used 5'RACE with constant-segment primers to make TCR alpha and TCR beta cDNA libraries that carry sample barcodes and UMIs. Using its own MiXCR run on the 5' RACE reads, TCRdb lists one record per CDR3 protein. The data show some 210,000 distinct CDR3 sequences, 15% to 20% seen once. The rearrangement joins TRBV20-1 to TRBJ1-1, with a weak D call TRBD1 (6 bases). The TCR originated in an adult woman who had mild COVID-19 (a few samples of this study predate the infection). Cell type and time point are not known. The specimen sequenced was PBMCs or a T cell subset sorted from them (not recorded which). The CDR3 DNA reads TGCAGTGCCCCGCGAGGGGGTGTATCTCTTGGCACTGAAGCTTTCTTT. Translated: CSAPRGGVSLGTEAFF.